One and the same sample provided the 31 T cell receptor beta chains below, sequenced in a study of blood T cell repertoires in COVID-19. The assay was immunoSEQ multiplex PCR, and TCRdb's table has in-frame clones only and misses some. The sample records some 200,000 clones, roughly 84% being singletons. The specimen sequenced was peripheral blood. The receptors stem from a woman in her sixties or seventies who had recovered from COVID-19.

This chain joins TRBV5-1 and TRBJ2-7; TRBD1 matches at 10 bases. The ends lost 4 bases at V and 4 bases at J; junction bases unmatched: 14. This CDR3 contains 17 residues. CDR1 and CDR2 (germline): SGHRS, YFSETQ. CDR3 sequence: CASSGGTGAVRGYEQYF. The CDR3 bases are TGCGCCAGCAGCGGCGGGACAGGGGCAGTTCGGGGTTACGAGCAGTACTTC.

This chain joins TRBV5-1 and TRBJ2-5, with 9 bases matching TRBD2. After removal of 5 bases from V and 1 base from J, the junction contained 6 bases not matched to a gene. The CDR3 is made up of 15 amino acids. Germline V CDR1 and CDR2: SGHRS, YFSETQ. The CDR3 DNA reads TGCGCCAGCAGGGGGACTAGCCGCACCCAAGAGACCCAGTACTTC. Translated: CASRGTSRTQETQYF.

The rearrangement joins TRBV5-5 to TRBJ1-1, with D possibly TRBD1 on 6 matching bases. Germline-derived CDR1 and CDR2 are SGHKS and YYEKEE (reference sequence). The CDR3 runs 15 residues. Trimming left V 4 bases short and J 4 bases short, with 17 bases between. The CDR3 spells CASSHDRPQATEAFF. The CDR3 DNA reads as TGTGCCAGCAGCCACGACAGGCCCCAGGCCACTGAAGCTTTCTTT.

This chain links TRBV6-1 with TRBJ1-4; 7 bases are shared with TRBD1. V gave up 3 bases and J gave up 0 bases; unmatched junction bases: 7. The germline gives CDR1 MNHNS, CDR2 SASEGT. The length of the CDR3 is 17 residues. CDR3 coding DNA: TGTGCCAGCAGTGATGACAGGGACGCCGCAACTAATGAAAAACTGTTTTTT. Translation gives CASSDDRDAATNEKLFF.

The chain is built from TRBV19 and TRBJ1-5; 9 positions agree with TRBD1. Germline V gene lookup returns CDR1 LNHDA and CDR2 SQIVND (reference sequence). After removal of 5 bases from V and 7 bases from J, the junction contained 12 bases not matched to a gene. The CDR3 spans 16 residues. CDR3 sequence: CASSLRDREVLQPQHF. DNA for the CDR3: TGTGCCAGTAGTCTCCGGGACAGGGAAGTATTGCAGCCCCAGCATTTT.

The gene calls are TRBV18 and TRBJ1-5, with TRBD1 matching over 7 bases. Germline CDR1 KGHSH, CDR2 LQKENI. V lost 3 bases to trimming and J lost 4 bases; unmatched junction nucleotides: 6. The CDR3 contains 15 residues. The CDR3: CASSPTGTVNQPQHF. In nucleotides, the CDR3 is TGTGCCAGCTCACCGACCGGGACAGTTAATCAGCCCCAGCATTTT.

This chain uses TRBV7-9 with TRBJ2-6; 7 positions match TRBD1. This CDR3 has 15 amino acids. The V gene's germline CDR1 is SEHNR and CDR2 FQNEAQ (reference sequence). V lost 4 bases to trimming and J lost 4 bases; unmatched junction nucleotides: 4. The CDR3 is CASSYRGPGANVLTF. The DNA of the CDR3 is TGTGCCAGCAGCTACAGGGGACCAGGGGCCAACGTCCTGACTTTC.

The rearrangement uses TRBV29-1 and TRBJ2-2, with D maybe TRBD2 (6 bases). The CDR3 loop spans 14 amino acids. From germline, CDR1 is SQVTM and CDR2 ANQGSEA. Trimming pared 6 bases from V and 1 base from J, leaving 12 bases between. The CDR3 loop reads CSVGTLGNTGELFF. CDR3 coding DNA: TGCAGCGTAGGGACTCTCGGGAACACCGGGGAGCTGTTTTTT.

This chain uses TRBV5-1 with TRBJ1-4; maybe TRBD1 (6 bases). Trimming removed 0 bases at V and 6 bases at J, with 12 bases between. Germline CDR1 reads SGHRS; CDR2 reads YFSETQ. The length of the CDR3 is 15 residues. This CDR3 reads CASSLASQGYEKLFF. The DNA for the CDR3 is TGCGCCAGCAGCTTGGCCTCACAGGGCTATGAAAAACTGTTTTTT.

The V gene is TRBV2, the J gene TRBJ2-2; D is perhaps TRBD1 (6 bases). Looked up from germline, CDR1 is SNHLY and CDR2 is FYNNEI. CDR3 length: 16 amino acids. Trimming removed 6 bases from V and 7 bases from J, with 21 bases in between. CDR3: CASRLKALRGIGELFF. CDR3 nucleotides: TGTGCCAGCAGATTAAAAGCCCTCAGGGGAATCGGGGAGCTGTTTTTT. The full variable domain, in which reference TRBV2 and TRBJ2-2 provide the parts outside the CDR3, is EPEVTQTPSHQVTQMGQEVILRCVPISNHLYFYWYRQILGQKVEFLVSFYNNEISEKSEIFDDQFSVERPDGSNFTLKIRSTKLEDSAMYFCASRLKALRGIGELFFGEGSRLTVL.

The V gene is TRBV5-1, the J gene TRBJ2-3; 9 bases match TRBD1. The germline V gene encodes CDR1 SGHRS and CDR2 YFSETQ. CDR3 length: 16 residues. Trimming removed 2 bases from V and 1 base from J; junction bases left unmatched: 5. CDR3 in DNA: TGCGCCAGCAGCTTCCCGGGACAGGGAGGCACAGATACGCAGTATTTT. Protein sequence: CASSFPGQGGTDTQYF.

The rearrangement joins TRBV7-8 to TRBJ2-7; TRBD2 aligns across 7 bases. CDR1 SGHVS and CDR2 FQNEAQ come from the germline V gene. After removal of 1 base from V and 3 bases from J, the junction contained 9 bases not matched to a gene. This CDR3 comprises 16 residues. CDR3 in DNA: TGTGCCAGCAGCTTAGGAGGAGCTAGCGGAAACTACGAGCAGTACTTC. Encoded protein: CASSLGGASGNYEQYF.

This chain uses TRBV5-1 with TRBJ1-2; weak D call: TRBD1 (6 bases). The germline V gene has CDR1 SGHRS and CDR2 YFSETQ. The CDR3 is made up of 17 amino acids. V was trimmed by 4 bases and J by 0 bases, leaving 19 bases between them. CDR3 loop: CASSPGTLRTANYGYTF. The CDR3, as DNA: TGCGCCAGCAGCCCCGGGACACTCCGGACAGCTAACTATGGCTACACCTTC.

The gene calls are TRBV6-6 and TRBJ2-1, with D possibly matching TRBD1 (6 bases). Germline V lookup: CDR1 MNHNY, CDR2 SVGAGI (reference sequence). The CDR3 has 16 amino acids. Trimming stripped 2 bases from V and 5 bases from J, with 16 bases between. The CDR3 protein is CASSYIRGGIHNEQFF. CDR3 DNA sequence: TGTGCCAGCAGTTACATTCGAGGGGGAATCCACAATGAGCAGTTCTTC.

DNA of the CDR3: TGTGCCAGCAGCTTAGACAGACTAGCGGGGGGGCCTCAAGAGACCCAGTACTTC. It codes for CASSLDRLAGGPQETQYF. The rearrangement links TRBV11-2 to TRBJ2-5; 14 nucleotides align to TRBD2. Germline-derived CDR1 and CDR2 are SGHAT and FQNNGV. This CDR3 region has 18 residues. Trimming cost V 0 bases and J 2 bases; bases outside gene matches: 5.

The V and J genes are TRBV7-2 and TRBJ2-2, with 8 bases aligning to TRBD2. V lost 1 base and J lost 8; bases outside the gene matches: 9. This CDR3 spans 16 amino acids. Germline assignment: CDR1 SGHTA and CDR2 FQGNSA. The CDR3 sequence is CASSLVSAGAGGELFF. CDR3 sequence (DNA): TGTGCCAGCAGCTTAGTTTCAGCGGGGGCGGGAGGGGAGCTGTTTTTT.

The count of this clone is one. The CDR3 DNA reads as TGTGCCAGCAGCTTGGAATCAGGGAGGTCAAAGACCCAGTACTTC. Its translation: CASSLESGRSKTQYF. The rearrangement links TRBV5-4 to TRBJ2-5, with D maybe TRBD2 (6 bases). The V gene lost 0 bases and the J gene lost 6 bases, with 15 bases spanning the gap. Looked up from germline, CDR1 is SGHNT and CDR2 is YYREEE (reference sequence). The length of the CDR3 is 15 residues.

The chain couples TRBV29-1 to TRBJ2-7; TRBD1 agrees at 7 bases. This CDR3 region has 12 residues. The germline gives CDR1 SQVTM, CDR2 ANQGSEA. J gave up 4 bases and V 6 bases, and 6 bases lay outside the gene matches. For the CDR3, the DNA is TGCAGCGTCTGGGGACAGCGGTACGAGCAGTACTTC. Translated, it gives CSVWGQRYEQYF.

This chain uses TRBV3-1 (or the pseudogene TRBV3-2) with TRBJ2-3; the D gene is possibly TRBD2 (6 bases). The germline gives CDR1 LGHDT, CDR2 YNNKEL (reference sequence). This CDR3 spans 14 amino acids. Trimming removed 4 bases from V and 8 bases from J, with 16 bases in between. CDR3: CASSLRDLASTQYF. CDR3 DNA sequence: TGTGCCAGCAGCCTACGGGACTTGGCGAGTACGCAGTATTTT.

The rearrangement joins TRBV19 to TRBJ1-1, with 11 positions matching TRBD1. Germline assignment: CDR1 LNHDA and CDR2 SQIVND (reference sequence). V lost 8 bases and J lost 0; bases outside the gene matches: 5. The CDR3 runs 15 residues. CDR3 region: CASPRTGGLNTEAFF. CDR3 in DNA: TGTGCCAGTCCGCGGACAGGGGGCTTGAACACTGAAGCTTTCTTT.

This clone was recorded only once. The chain has TRBV5-1 and TRBJ2-5; 12 bases fit TRBD2. The CDR3 loop spans 18 amino acids. With V trimmed by 2 bases and J by 4 bases, 12 bases remained unmatched. Germline V CDR1 and CDR2: SGHRS, YFSETQ. The CDR3 reads CASSFGSLAGGQGETQYF. CDR3 sequence (DNA): TGCGCCAGCAGCTTCGGAAGTCTAGCGGGGGGGCAGGGAGAGACCCAGTACTTC.

The V gene is TRBV15, the J gene TRBJ1-4; 8 bases fit TRBD1. The CDR3 sequence is 16 residues long. Germline V CDR1 and CDR2: LNHNV, YYDKDF (reference sequence). V was clipped by 3 bases and J by 0 bases; unmatched bases: 3. The CDR3 nucleotides read TGTGCCACCAGCAGTCCAGGGGGCGCAACTAATGAAAAACTGTTTTTT. Amino acid sequence: CATSSPGGATNEKLFF. Looking up the rest from reference TRBV15 and TRBJ1-4 gives the full variable domain: DAMVIQNPRYQVTQFGKPVTLSCSQTLNHNVMYWYQQKSSQAPKLLFHYYDKDFNNEADTPDNFQSRRPNTSFCFLDIRSPGLGDTAMYLCATSSPGGATNEKLFFGSGTQLSVL.

This clone is a singleton in its sample. The chain carries TRBV18 and TRBJ1-2; perhaps TRBD1 as D (5 bases). The V gene's germline CDR1 is KGHSH and CDR2 LQKENI. The CDR3 runs 14 residues. Trimming took 3 bases from V and 8 from J, leaving 16 bases between them. CDR3 sequence reads: CASSPDWGVGGYTF. The CDR3 DNA reads as TGTGCCAGCTCACCGGACTGGGGGGTAGGCGGCTACACCTTC. Variable domain in full (rest from reference TRBV18 and TRBJ1-2): NAGVMQNPRHLVRRRGQEARLRCSPMKGHSHVYWYRQLPEEGLKFMVYLQKENIIDESGMPKERFSAEFPKEGPSILRIQQVVRGDSAAYFCASSPDWGVGGYTFGSGTRLTVV.

This clone was counted between two and nine times. The chain couples TRBV18 to TRBJ2-3, with a possible D match to TRBD2 (5 bases). The CDR3 spans 14 residues. Trimming stripped 6 bases from V and 6 bases from J, with 16 bases between. Germline lookup yields CDR1 KGHSH and CDR2 LQKENI. The CDR3: CASSDGVVDDTQYF. CDR3 nucleotide sequence: TGTGCCAGCTCCGACGGGGTAGTAGATGATACGCAGTATTTT.

The chain joins TRBV7-9 to TRBJ1-1, with 10 bases identical to TRBD1. Germline V CDR1 and CDR2: SEHNR, FQNEAQ (reference sequence). The CDR3 is 17 residues long. Trimming cost V 5 bases and J 3 bases; bases outside gene matches: 12. The DNA of the CDR3 is TGTGCCAGCAGCCCGGGGACAGGGGCGGGCGCCGACACTGAAGCTTTCTTT. Translation gives CASSPGTGAGADTEAFF.

The V and J genes are TRBV6-2 or TRBV6-3 and TRBJ2-3; possible D gene TRBD1, 5 bases. Trimming stripped 7 bases from V and 3 bases from J, with 17 bases between. Germline V gene data show CDR1 as MNHEY and CDR2 as SVGEGT. CDR3 length: 15 residues. CDR3 DNA: TGTGCCAGCACCCCCCTAGACAGTCCGACAGATACGCAGTATTTT. Its translation is CASTPLDSPTDTQYF.

The chain joins TRBV18 to TRBJ1-2; D remains unclear. This CDR3 has 12 amino acids. CDR1 is KGHSH and CDR2 is LQKENI in the germline V gene. V was trimmed by 8 bases and J by 5 bases, leaving 12 bases between them. CDR3 amino acids: CASTANFYGYTF. The CDR3 nucleotides read TGTGCCAGCACCGCGAATTTTTATGGCTACACCTTC.

This rearrangement joins TRBV12-5 to TRBJ2-3; a possible D gene is TRBD2 (5 bases). Germline V gene data show CDR1 as LGHNT and CDR2 as FRNRAP. V lost 0 bases to trimming and J lost 2 bases, with 21 bases between them. This CDR3 comprises 19 residues. The CDR3 nucleotides read TGTGCTAGTGGTTTGGTAACCCTCCTGAGGGCGGAGAACACAGATACGCAGTATTTT. Its translation: CASGLVTLLRAENTDTQYF.

This rearrangement joins TRBV4-3 to TRBJ2-7; D gene unclear. Deletions cut 4 bases from V and 3 bases from J, with 10 bases between. Germline CDR1 and CDR2: LGHNA and YSLEER. The CDR3 length is 13 residues. CDR3 coding DNA: TGCGCCAGCAGCCCCACGCGCGACTACGAGCAGTACTTC. Protein product: CASSPTRDYEQYF.

This clone was seen repeatedly, ten times or more. The chain couples TRBV2 to TRBJ1-2; tentatively, D is TRBD1 (6 bases). The germline V gene has CDR1 SNHLY and CDR2 FYNNEI. The CDR3 consists of 14 residues. V was clipped by 7 bases and J by 8 bases, with 20 bases between them. The CDR3 here is CASNGMSDRWGYTF. The CDR3 DNA reads as TGTGCCAGCAATGGAATGTCAGACAGGTGGGGCTACACCTTC.

The chain uses TRBV6-6 and TRBJ1-3; D perhaps matches TRBD1 (5 bases). The CDR3 totals 13 residues. Germline V lookup: CDR1 MNHNY, CDR2 SVGAGI (reference sequence). V lost 10 bases, J lost 3 bases, and 13 bases lay in between. Written as DNA, the CDR3 is TGTGCCACCGCGACGGGGGATGGAAACACCATATATTTT. This codes for CATATGDGNTIYF.